Listed here are 22 T cell receptor beta chains from one sample, sequenced in a study of blood T cell repertoires in COVID-19. The table came from immunoSEQ multiplex PCR; TCRdb's copy has only in-frame clones and leaves some out. The table records under 200,000 clones, around 86% of them present only once. Sequencing was carried out using peripheral blood. Receptor source: a young man with acute or convalescent COVID-19.

The V gene is TRBV2, the J gene TRBJ1-5, with no clear D. V lost 3 bases, J lost 0 bases, and 6 bases lay in between. This CDR3 region has 14 residues. CDR1 SNHLY and CDR2 FYNNEI come from the germline V gene. CDR3 amino acids: CASSERYSNQPQHF. In nucleotides, the CDR3 is TGTGCCAGCAGTGAGAGATATAGCAATCAGCCCCAGCATTTT.

The chain is built from TRBV7-9 and TRBJ2-5; 7 bases fit TRBD1. V trimming: 5 bases; J trimming: 4 bases; junction bases outside the gene matches: 13. CDR3 length: 16 residues. Per the germline V gene, CDR1 is SEHNR and CDR2 is FQNEAQ (reference sequence). The CDR3 bases are TGTGCCAGCAGCCCATCGAGAGGGGGCGCCGGAGAGACCCAGTACTTC. This codes for CASSPSRGGAGETQYF.

The CDR3: CASSPTVGDSGPSSTDTQYF. The CDR3, as DNA: TGTGCCAGCAGCCCCACCGTGGGGGACTCAGGGCCCTCTAGCACAGATACGCAGTATTTT. V is TRBV28 and J is TRBJ2-3; weak D call: TRBD2 (6 bases). The CDR3 runs to 20 residues. V gave up 6 bases and J gave up 0 bases, with 28 bases separating them. Germline values: CDR1 MDHEN, CDR2 SYDVKM.

CDR3 in amino acids: CASSFGQANEKLFF. CDR3 coding DNA: TGTGCCAGCAGTTTCGGACAGGCTAATGAAAAACTGTTTTTT. The chain joins TRBV6-5 to TRBJ1-4; 7 positions agree with TRBD1. Trimming took 4 bases from V and 3 from J; bases not matched to a gene: 2. Looked up from germline, CDR1 is MNHEY and CDR2 is SVGAGI. This CDR3 region has 14 residues.

The chain carries TRBV3-1 (or the pseudogene TRBV3-2) and TRBJ1-1; 8 bases fit TRBD1. The germline CDR1 and CDR2 sequences are LGHDT and YNNKEL (reference sequence). V lost 4 bases and J lost 5; bases outside the gene matches: 6. This CDR3 is 14 amino acids long. CDR3 amino acids: CASSPTGGRTEAFF. The CDR3 DNA reads as TGTGCCAGCAGCCCCACAGGGGGGAGGACTGAAGCTTTCTTT.

Only one count was recorded for this clone. The chain combines TRBV6-6 with TRBJ1-2; D unresolved. Germline V gives CDR1 MNHNY, CDR2 SVGAGI (reference sequence). The CDR3 runs 16 residues. V gave up 7 bases and J gave up 0 bases, with 18 bases separating them. This CDR3 is CASTPPVGVANYGYTF. CDR3 DNA sequence: TGTGCCAGCACCCCCCCCGTTGGAGTGGCTAACTATGGCTACACCTTC.

The V gene is TRBV12-3 or TRBV12-4, the J gene TRBJ2-2; 8 bases align to TRBD2. J lost 6 bases, V lost 7 bases, and 4 bases had no gene match. The CDR3 spans 13 residues. The CDR3 sequence is CASNFGGAGELFF. The CDR3, as DNA: TGTGCCAGCAATTTCGGGGGGGCCGGGGAGCTGTTTTTT.

The chain has TRBV11-1 and TRBJ2-2; the match to TRBD1 covers 7 bases. V gave up 5 bases and J gave up 7 bases; unmatched junction bases: 7. The CDR3 is 14 residues long. Germline CDR1 SGHAT, CDR2 FQDESV (reference sequence). The CDR3 spells CASSVTGSNGELFF. The CDR3 nucleotides read TGTGCCAGCAGCGTGACAGGGTCAAACGGGGAGCTGTTTTTT.

The CDR3 nucleotides read TGTGCCAGTAGTATAGGAATTCAGGGACTTCAGCCCCAGCATTTT. Amino acid sequence: CASSIGIQGLQPQHF. The chain uses TRBV19 and TRBJ1-5, with D perhaps matching TRBD1 (5 bases). Trimming removed 1 base at V and 6 bases at J, with 13 bases between. This CDR3 region has 15 residues. Germline V CDR1 and CDR2: LNHDA, SQIVND (reference sequence).

V gene TRBV6-4 combines with J gene TRBJ2-2; D uncertain. CDR1 and CDR2 from the germline V gene are MRHNA and SNTAGT. Trimming removed 4 bases from V and 5 bases from J, with 8 bases in between. The CDR3 consists of 13 residues. CDR3 DNA sequence: TGTGCCAGCAGTGGACAAGGAACCGGGGAGCTGTTTTTT. It codes for CASSGQGTGELFF.

J is TRBJ1-2 and V is TRBV4-1; 8 bases map to TRBD1. The CDR3 sequence is 15 residues long. Germline lookup yields CDR1 MGHRA and CDR2 YSYEKL. With V trimmed by 4 bases and J by 4 bases, 8 bases remained unmatched. The CDR3 DNA is TGCGCCAGCAGCCTCGCGGACAGGGTAGGCTATGGCTACACCTTC. As protein: CASSLADRVGYGYTF.

The chain employs TRBV4-1 and TRBJ2-2; TRBD1 aligns across 7 bases. J was trimmed by 4 bases and V by 4 bases; bases with no gene match: 6. CDR1 is MGHRA, CDR2 YSYEKL, per germline. CDR3 length: 15 amino acids. CDR3 coding DNA: TGCGCCAGCAGCCGCCGACAGGGCCCCACCGGGGAGCTGTTTTTT. Its translation: CASSRRQGPTGELFF.

This clone came up a few times. The rearrangement uses TRBV7-2 and TRBJ2-1; 8 bases fit TRBD1. V was pared by 5 bases and J by 4 bases, with 7 bases of the junction left unmatched. Germline V gene sequence: CDR1 SGHTA, CDR2 FQGNSA. The CDR3 covers 15 residues. CDR3 in DNA: TGTGCCAGCAGCCTCGTGGGGACAGGTTACAATGAGCAGTTCTTC. Translated: CASSLVGTGYNEQFF.

This chain links TRBV7-3 with TRBJ1-1; the D gene is possibly TRBD1 (5 bases). CDR1 is SGHTA and CDR2 is FQGTGA in the germline V gene. The CDR3 extends over 13 amino acids. V lost 4 bases to trimming and J lost 2 bases, with 8 bases between them. The CDR3 DNA follows: TGTGCCAGCAGCTCCCAGGGAAACACTGAAGCTTTCTTT. Translating gives CASSSQGNTEAFF.

The chain couples TRBV28 to TRBJ1-4; 7 positions agree with TRBD1. The CDR3 runs 15 residues. J lost 2 bases, V lost 5 bases, and 5 bases had no gene match. Germline V gene sequence: CDR1 MDHEN, CDR2 SYDVKM. CDR3 nucleotides: TGTGCCAGCAGTACCCCGGACAGGACTAATGAAAAACTGTTTTTT. Translated: CASSTPDRTNEKLFF.

This rearrangement joins TRBV7-9 to TRBJ2-5; no clear D gene. With 3 bases removed from V and 9 bases from J, the gap between germline ends came to 17 bases. Germline V lookup: CDR1 SEHNR, CDR2 FQNEAQ (reference sequence). The CDR3 has 14 amino acids. CDR3 nucleotide sequence: TGTGCCAGCAGCTTTCTTCTGCCGGGTGTGGCCCAGTACTTC. It yields the protein CASSFLLPGVAQYF.

A few counts support this clone. V gene TRBV21-1 combines with J gene TRBJ2-7; the table calls TRBD2, which could not be checked here. TRBV21-1 is a pseudogene. The CDR3 is made up of 13 amino acids. The CDR3 nucleotides are TGTGCCAGCTGCCCAGAGGCCTCCTACGAGCAGTACTTC. Translation: CASCPEASYEQYF.

V usage is TRBV6-5 and J usage is TRBJ1-2, with unresolved D. Germline V lookup: CDR1 MNHEY, CDR2 SVGAGI. The CDR3 is 13 amino acids. The ends were cut back, 6 bases at V and 4 bases at J, with 12 bases in the middle. In nucleotides, the CDR3 is TGTGCCAGCAGCCTAGGTAGACTCTATGGCTACACCTTC. Translated: CASSLGRLYGYTF.

The chain uses TRBV6-5 and TRBJ1-2; a possible D gene is TRBD1 (5 bases). CDR1 MNHEY and CDR2 SVGAGI come from the germline V gene. The CDR3 is 15 amino acids. Trimming stripped 7 bases from V and 2 bases from J, with 17 bases between. The CDR3 DNA is TGTGCCAGCACCAACTGGGGGGACGGAAACTATGGCTACACCTTC. Protein sequence: CASTNWGDGNYGYTF.

This chain links TRBV5-5 with TRBJ2-7; 7 bases fit TRBD2. Looked up from germline, CDR1 is SGHKS and CDR2 is YYEKEE (reference sequence). J lost 6 bases, V lost 0 bases, and 9 bases had no gene match. CDR3 length: 15 residues. For the CDR3, the DNA is TGTGCCAGCAGCTTGGCCTACTCGGGGGGTAGCGAGCAGTACTTC. Translated: CASSLAYSGGSEQYF.

The V gene is TRBV28, the J gene TRBJ2-7; TRBD1 agrees at 8 bases. The CDR3 runs to 14 residues. The V segment lost 4 bases and the J segment 1 base; nucleotides outside the gene matches: 3. From germline, CDR1 is MDHEN and CDR2 SYDVKM. CDR3: CASSYWDRSYEQYV. CDR3 DNA sequence: TGTGCCAGCAGTTATTGGGACAGGTCCTACGAGCAGTACGTC.

Only a few counts were recorded for this clone. V gene TRBV19 combines with J gene TRBJ2-1; a possible D gene is TRBD1 (5 bases). The germline V gene has CDR1 LNHDA and CDR2 SQIVND (reference sequence). V lost 5 bases to trimming and J lost 9 bases, with 14 bases between them. The CDR3 totals 13 residues. CDR3 amino acids: CASSPLGAGEQFF. Here the CDR3 DNA reads TGTGCCAGTAGTCCGCTAGGGGCCGGTGAGCAGTTCTTC.